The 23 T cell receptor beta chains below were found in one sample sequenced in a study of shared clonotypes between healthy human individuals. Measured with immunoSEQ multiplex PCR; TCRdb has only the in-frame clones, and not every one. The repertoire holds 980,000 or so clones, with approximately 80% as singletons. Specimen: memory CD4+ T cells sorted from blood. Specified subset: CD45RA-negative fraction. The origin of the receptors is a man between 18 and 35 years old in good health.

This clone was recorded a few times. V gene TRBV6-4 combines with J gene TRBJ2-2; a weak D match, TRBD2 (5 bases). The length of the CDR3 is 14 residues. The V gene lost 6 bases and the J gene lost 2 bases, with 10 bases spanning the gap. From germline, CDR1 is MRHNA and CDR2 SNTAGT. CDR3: CASRPDYNTGELFF. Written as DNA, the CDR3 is TGTGCCAGCAGACCCGACTACAACACCGGGGAGCTGTTTTTT.

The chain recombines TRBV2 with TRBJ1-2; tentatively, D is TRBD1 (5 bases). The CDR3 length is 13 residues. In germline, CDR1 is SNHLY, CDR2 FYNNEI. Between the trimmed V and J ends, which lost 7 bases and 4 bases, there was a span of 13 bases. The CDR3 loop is CASTSQGIYGYTF. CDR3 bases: TGTGCCAGCACATCGCAGGGAATCTATGGCTACACCTTC.

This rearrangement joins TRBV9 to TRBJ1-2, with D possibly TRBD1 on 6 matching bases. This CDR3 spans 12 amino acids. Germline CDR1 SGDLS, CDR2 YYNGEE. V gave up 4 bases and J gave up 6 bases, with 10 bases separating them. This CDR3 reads CASSSDSHGYTF. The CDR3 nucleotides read TGTGCCAGCAGCTCGGACAGCCATGGCTACACCTTC.

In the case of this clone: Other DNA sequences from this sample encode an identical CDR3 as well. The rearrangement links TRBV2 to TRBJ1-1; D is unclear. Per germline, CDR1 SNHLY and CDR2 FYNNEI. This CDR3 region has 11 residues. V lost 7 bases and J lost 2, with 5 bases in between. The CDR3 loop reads CASTANTEAFF. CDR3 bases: TGTGCCAGCACAGCAAACACTGAAGCTTTCTTT.

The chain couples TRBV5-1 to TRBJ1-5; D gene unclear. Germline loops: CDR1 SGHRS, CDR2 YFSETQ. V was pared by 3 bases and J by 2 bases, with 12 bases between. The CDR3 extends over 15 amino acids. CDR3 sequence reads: CASSSGEGGNQPQHF. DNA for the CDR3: TGCGCCAGCAGCTCCGGGGAGGGCGGCAATCAGCCCCAGCATTTT.

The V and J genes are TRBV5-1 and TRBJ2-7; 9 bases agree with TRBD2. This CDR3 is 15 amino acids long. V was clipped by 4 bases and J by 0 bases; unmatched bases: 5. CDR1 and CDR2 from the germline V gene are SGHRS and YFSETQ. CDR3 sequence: CASSPQREASYEQYF. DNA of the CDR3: TGCGCCAGCAGCCCTCAGCGGGAGGCCTCCTACGAGCAGTACTTC. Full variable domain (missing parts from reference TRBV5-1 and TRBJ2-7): KAGVTQTPRYLIKTRGQQVTLSCSPISGHRSVSWYQQTPGQGLQFLFEYFSETQRNKGNFPGRFSGRQFSNSRSEMNVSTLELGDSALYLCASSPQREASYEQYFGPGTRLTVT.

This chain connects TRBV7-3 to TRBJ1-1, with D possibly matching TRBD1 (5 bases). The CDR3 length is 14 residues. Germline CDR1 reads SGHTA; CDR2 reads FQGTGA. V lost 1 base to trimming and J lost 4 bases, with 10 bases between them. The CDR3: CASSLSGGATEAFF. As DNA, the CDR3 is TGTGCCAGCAGCTTAAGTGGAGGGGCCACTGAAGCTTTCTTT.

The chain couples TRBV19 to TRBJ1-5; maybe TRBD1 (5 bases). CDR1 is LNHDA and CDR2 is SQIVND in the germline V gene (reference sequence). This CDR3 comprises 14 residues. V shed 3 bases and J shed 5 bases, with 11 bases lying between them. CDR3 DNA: TGTGCCAGTAGTATTTACGGAGGGGATCAGCCCCAGCATTTT. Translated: CASSIYGGDQPQHF.

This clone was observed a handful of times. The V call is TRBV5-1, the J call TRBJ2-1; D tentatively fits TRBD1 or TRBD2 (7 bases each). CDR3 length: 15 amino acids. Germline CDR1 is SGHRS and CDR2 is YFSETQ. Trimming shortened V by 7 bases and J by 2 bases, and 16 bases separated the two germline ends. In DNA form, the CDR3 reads TGCGCCAGCTCCAGGGGGGGTGTAACCTACAATGAGCAGTTCTTC. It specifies CASSRGGVTYNEQFF.

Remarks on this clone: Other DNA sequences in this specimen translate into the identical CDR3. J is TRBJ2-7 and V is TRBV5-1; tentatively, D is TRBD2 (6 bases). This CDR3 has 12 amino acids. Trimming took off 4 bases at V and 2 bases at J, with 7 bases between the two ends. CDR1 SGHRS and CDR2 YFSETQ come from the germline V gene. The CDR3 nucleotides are TGCGCCAGCAGCGCGGGGACCTACGAGCAGTACTTC. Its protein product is CASSAGTYEQYF.

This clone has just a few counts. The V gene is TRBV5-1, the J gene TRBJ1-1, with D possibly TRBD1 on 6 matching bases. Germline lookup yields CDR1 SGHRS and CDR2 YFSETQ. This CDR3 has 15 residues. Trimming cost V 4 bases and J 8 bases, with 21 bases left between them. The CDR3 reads CASSPDPSRGREAFF. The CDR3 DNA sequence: TGCGCCAGCAGCCCAGATCCAAGCAGGGGCAGAGAAGCTTTCTTT.

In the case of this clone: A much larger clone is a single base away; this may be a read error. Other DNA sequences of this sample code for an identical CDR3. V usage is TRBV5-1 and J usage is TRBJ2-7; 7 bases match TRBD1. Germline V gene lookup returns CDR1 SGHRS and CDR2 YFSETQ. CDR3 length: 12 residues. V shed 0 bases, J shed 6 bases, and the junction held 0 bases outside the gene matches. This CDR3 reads CASSLGQGEQYF. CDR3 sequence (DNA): TGCGCCAGCAGCTTGGGACAGGGCGAGCAGTACTTC.

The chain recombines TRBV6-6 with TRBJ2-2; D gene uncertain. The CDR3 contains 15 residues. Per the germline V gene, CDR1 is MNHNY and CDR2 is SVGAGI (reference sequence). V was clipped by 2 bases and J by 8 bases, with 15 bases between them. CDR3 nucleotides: TGTGCCAGCAGTTACGAGGACCCCACCAAGGGGGAGCTGTTTTTT. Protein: CASSYEDPTKGELFF.

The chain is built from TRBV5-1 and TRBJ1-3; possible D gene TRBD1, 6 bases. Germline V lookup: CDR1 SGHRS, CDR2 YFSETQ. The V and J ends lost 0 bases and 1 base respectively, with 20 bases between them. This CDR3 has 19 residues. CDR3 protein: CASSLGLGGRGKSGNTIYF. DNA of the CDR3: TGCGCCAGCAGCTTGGGTCTTGGCGGCAGGGGAAAATCTGGAAACACCATATATTTT. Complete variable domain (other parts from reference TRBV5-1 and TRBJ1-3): KAGVTQTPRYLIKTRGQQVTLSCSPISGHRSVSWYQQTPGQGLQFLFEYFSETQRNKGNFPGRFSGRQFSNSRSEMNVSTLELGDSALYLCASSLGLGGRGKSGNTIYFGEGSWLTVV.

The CDR3 is CASSGGQLGVEQYF. CDR3 bases: TGTGCCAGCAGCGGAGGACAGTTGGGGGTCGAGCAGTACTTC. V gene TRBV7-2 combines with J gene TRBJ2-7; the D gene is possibly TRBD1 (6 bases). This CDR3 comprises 14 residues. Germline CDR1 is SGHTA and CDR2 is FQGNSA. The V end lost 5 bases, the J end lost 6 bases, and 17 bases lay between the germline ends.

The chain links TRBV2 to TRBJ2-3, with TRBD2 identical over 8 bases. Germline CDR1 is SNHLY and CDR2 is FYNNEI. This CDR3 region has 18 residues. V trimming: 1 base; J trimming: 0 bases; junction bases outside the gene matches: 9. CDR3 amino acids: CASSEGVVAGKSTDTQYF. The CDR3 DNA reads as TGTGCCAGCAGTGAAGGGGTAGTAGCGGGGAAAAGCACAGATACGCAGTATTTT.

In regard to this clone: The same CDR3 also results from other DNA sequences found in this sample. The CDR3 reads CASSSGLSGNTIYF. The DNA of the CDR3 is TGTGCCAGCAGCTCAGGTCTCTCTGGAAACACCATATATTTT. The chain uses TRBV7-2 and TRBJ1-3; D is unclear. CDR3 length equals 14 residues. The V end was cut by 4 bases, the J end by 0 bases, with 7 bases between. Looked up from germline, CDR1 is SGHTA and CDR2 is FQGNSA.

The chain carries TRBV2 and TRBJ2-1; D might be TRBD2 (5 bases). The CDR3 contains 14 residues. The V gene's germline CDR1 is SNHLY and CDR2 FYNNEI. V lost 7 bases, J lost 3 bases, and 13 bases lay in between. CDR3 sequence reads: CASTGGLHYNEQFF. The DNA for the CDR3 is TGTGCCAGCACCGGTGGACTGCACTACAATGAGCAGTTCTTC.

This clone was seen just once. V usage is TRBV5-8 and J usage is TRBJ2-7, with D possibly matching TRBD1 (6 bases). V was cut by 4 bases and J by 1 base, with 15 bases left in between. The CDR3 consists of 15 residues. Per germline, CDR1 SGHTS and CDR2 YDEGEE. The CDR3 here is CASSRLTGGSYEQYF. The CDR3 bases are TGTGCCAGCAGCCGTCTGACAGGCGGTTCCTACGAGCAGTACTTC.

This chain's CDR3 is CASSATDAGNTIYF. The CDR3 DNA follows: TGTGCCAGCAGCGCGACAGACGCTGGAAACACCATATATTTT. The rearrangement uses TRBV9 and TRBJ1-3; possibly TRBD1 for D (5 bases). CDR1 is SGDLS, CDR2 YYNGEE, per germline. Trimming shortened V by 3 bases and J by 2 bases, and 9 bases separated the two germline ends. CDR3 length: 14 amino acids.

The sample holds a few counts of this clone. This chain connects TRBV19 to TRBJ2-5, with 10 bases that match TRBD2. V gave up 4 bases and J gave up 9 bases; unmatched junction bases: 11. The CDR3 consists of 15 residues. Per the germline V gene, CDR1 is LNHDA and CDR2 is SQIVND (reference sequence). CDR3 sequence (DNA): TGTGCCAGTAGTACCCTAGCGGGAGAGCAGACAGCCCAGTACTTC. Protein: CASSTLAGEQTAQYF. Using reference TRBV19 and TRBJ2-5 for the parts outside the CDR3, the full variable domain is DGGITQSPKYLFRKEGQNVTLSCEQNLNHDAMYWYRQDPGQGLRLIYYSQIVNDFQKGDIAEGYSVSREKKESFPLTVTSAQKNPTAFYLCASSTLAGEQTAQYFGPGTRLLVL.

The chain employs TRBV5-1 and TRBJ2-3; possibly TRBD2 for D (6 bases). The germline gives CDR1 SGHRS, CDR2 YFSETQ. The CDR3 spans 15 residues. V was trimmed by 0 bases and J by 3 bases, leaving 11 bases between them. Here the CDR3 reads CASSLGGRPTDTQYF. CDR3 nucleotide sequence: TGCGCCAGCAGCTTGGGAGGGAGGCCGACAGATACGCAGTATTTT.

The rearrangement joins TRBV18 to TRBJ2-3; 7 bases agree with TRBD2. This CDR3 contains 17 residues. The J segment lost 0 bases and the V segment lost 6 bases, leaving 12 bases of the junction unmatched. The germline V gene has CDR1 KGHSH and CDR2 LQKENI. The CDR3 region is CASSAGPGRTSTDTQYF. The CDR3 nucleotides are TGTGCCAGCTCCGCGGGACCCGGGAGGACTAGCACAGATACGCAGTATTTT.